This is a list of T cell receptor beta chains from one sample in a study of a mutant IDH1 vaccine in newly diagnosed glioma. These receptors have no known antigen. Produced via immunoSEQ multiplex PCR; TCRdb's table is partial and in-frame only. The sample has tens of thousands of clones, less than 90% seen once. The sample consisted of PBMCs, taken from a glioma patient whose treatment included an IDH1 peptide vaccine. These receptors all come from a woman aged 18-29 years with glioma. Both conserved end residues are part of each CDR3. Each record gives: V gene, J gene, D gene, clone size, CDR3 protein, CDR3 DNA. The D gene is left open where the match is weak. Expanded clones are given a class, and other clones once, few, many or no size at all.

v_call: TRBV5-6; j_call: TRBJ1-4; d_call: NA; clone_size: once; cdr3_aa: CASSRLDGSTNEKLFF; cdr3_nt: TGTGCCAGCAGCCGGCTGGACGGTTCAACTAATGAAAAACTGTTTTTT
v_call: TRBV19; j_call: TRBJ2-1; d_call: TRBD2; clone_size: NA; cdr3_aa: CASSPKGGRNNEQFF; cdr3_nt: TGTGCCAGTAGTCCCAAGGGCGGGAGGAACAATGAGCAGTTCTTC
v_call: TRBV7-3; j_call: TRBJ1-3; d_call: NA; clone_size: NA; cdr3_aa: CASGLGRSGNTIYF; cdr3_nt: TGTGCCAGCGGATTAGGCCGATCTGGAAACACCATATATTTT
v_call: TRBV6-5; j_call: TRBJ2-2; d_call: NA; clone_size: once; cdr3_aa: CASSYGGLGTGELFF; cdr3_nt: TGTGCCAGCAGTTACGGGGGGCTGGGCACCGGGGAGCTGTTTTTT
v_call: TRBV2; j_call: TRBJ2-1; d_call: NA; clone_size: NA; cdr3_aa: CASSEARTGPYNEQFF; cdr3_nt: TGTGCCAGCAGTGAAGCGCGAACGGGGCCGTACAATGAGCAGTTCTTC
v_call: TRBV6-1; j_call: TRBJ2-7; d_call: NA; clone_size: NA; cdr3_aa: CATNKGGLSSYEQYF; cdr3_nt: TGTGCCACGAATAAGGGCGGATTGAGCTCCTACGAGCAGTACTTC
v_call: TRBV9; j_call: TRBJ2-7; d_call: NA; clone_size: NA; cdr3_aa: CASSVASATYEQYF; cdr3_nt: TGTGCCAGCAGCGTAGCCAGCGCCACCTACGAGCAGTACTTC
v_call: TRBV7-2; j_call: TRBJ1-4; d_call: NA; clone_size: NA; cdr3_aa: CASSLGSKEKLFF; cdr3_nt: TGTGCCAGCAGCTTAGGCTCAAAGGAAAAACTGTTTTTT
v_call: TRBV27; j_call: TRBJ1-4; d_call: TRBD1; clone_size: NA; cdr3_aa: CASSGTGGLGKLFF; cdr3_nt: TGTGCCAGCAGTGGGACAGGAGGTTTGGGAAAACTGTTTTTT
v_call: TRBV10-3; j_call: TRBJ1-6; d_call: NA; clone_size: medium-sized; cdr3_aa: CAISNRDADSPLHF; cdr3_nt: TGTGCCATCAGTAACCGGGACGCAGATTCACCCCTCCACTTT